A selection of T cell receptor beta chains follows, all from one sample in a study of cytomegalovirus exposure and HLA in healthy donors. Some clones are missing from TCRdb's copy, which holds only in-frame ones; the method was immunoSEQ multiplex PCR. The sample yields nearly 110,000 clones, 88% seen once. Sequencing was carried out using PBMCs. All receptors derive from a woman under 30 in good health and CMV-seropositive. Both conserved end residues are part of each CDR3. Fields, in order: clone size, D gene, J gene, V gene, CDR3 DNA, CDR3 protein. The D gene is left open where the match is weak. Some rows have no size entry. The others give once, few or many, or a class for an expanded clone.

NA,NA,TRBJ1-2,TRBV28,TGTGCCAGTCACGGAGGCTATGGCTACACCTTC,CASHGGYGYTF
NA,NA,TRBJ1-2,TRBV15,TGTGCCACCAGCCCCAAAAGCGGGGGTGGGAGTGTGGGCTACACCTTC,CATSPKSGGGSVGYTF
NA,TRBD1,TRBJ1-2,TRBV29-1,TGCAGCGTTCTAGGACAGGGGGCTAGAGGCTACACCTTC,CSVLGQGARGYTF
NA,TRBD2,TRBJ2-3,TRBV27,TGTGCCACTGGGCGGGGGGGCCCTGGAGATACGCAGTATTTT,CATGRGGPGDTQYF
NA,TRBD1,TRBJ2-2,TRBV4-1,TGCGCCAGCAGTCAAATTACAGGGGCCGGGGAGCTGTTTTTT,CASSQITGAGELFF
NA,NA,TRBJ2-2,TRBV9,TGTGCCAGCAGCCCCCCAACTATGAACACCGGGGAGCTGTTTTTT,CASSPPTMNTGELFF
NA,TRBD2,TRBJ2-1,TRBV27,TGTGCCAGCAGACGCCCGGGGGGTTCCTACAATGAGCAGTTCTTC,CASRRPGGSYNEQFF
NA,NA,TRBJ1-2,TRBV6-1,TGTGCCAGCAGTGAGACAGCTGTCCTGGGCTACACCTTC,CASSETAVLGYTF
NA,TRBD1,TRBJ1-6,TRBV7-2,TGTGCCAGCAGCTTAGCGCCGGGACAGGCCTATTCACCCCTCCACTTT,CASSLAPGQAYSPLHF
NA,TRBD1,TRBJ1-6,TRBV18,TGTGCCAGCTCACCCGAACAGGGGTATTCACCCCTCCACTTT,CASSPEQGYSPLHF
NA,TRBD2,TRBJ2-5,TRBV7-2,TGTGCCAGCAGCTCCGGGACTAGCGGGGGAGAGACCCAGTACTTC,CASSSGTSGGETQYF
NA,NA,TRBJ1-6,TRBV9,TGTGCCAGCAGCGAAGAAATGGACAGAGCCCCCCTCCACTTT,CASSEEMDRAPLHF
NA,TRBD2,TRBJ2-1,TRBV27,TGTGCCAGCAGCCCTCTAGCGGAGCGCTCCTACAATGAGCAGTTCTTC,CASSPLAERSYNEQFF
NA,NA,TRBJ2-3,TRBV5-4,TGTGCCAGCAGCGACACCAGGACAGAAGATACGCAGTATTTT,CASSDTRTEDTQYF
NA,NA,TRBJ2-1,TRBV15,TGTGCCACCAGCAACCCCCCGGGGACTGCAATAGTCTACAATGAGCAGTTCTTC,CATSNPPGTAIVYNEQFF
NA,NA,TRBJ2-2,TRBV28,TGTGCCAGCAGTTTTAGGGGGGGTCGAGCCGGGGAGCTGTTTTTT,CASSFRGGRAGELFF
few,TRBD2,TRBJ2-5,TRBV5-1,TGCGCCAGCAGCTTTCTGTCTCTAGCGGGGGGTCAAGAGACCCAGTACTTC,CASSFLSLAGGQETQYF
NA,NA,TRBJ1-5,TRBV6-1,TGTGCCAGCCTTGTCTACGGTCAGCCCCAGCATTTT,CASLVYGQPQHF
once,NA,TRBJ2-1,TRBV28,TGTGCCAGCAGTCGGACTGCGGTCAATGAGCAGTTCTTC,CASSRTAVNEQFF
NA,TRBD2,TRBJ2-1,TRBV6-1,TGTGCCAGCAGTGAGTCTAGCGGGGGAAACAATGAGCAGTTCTTC,CASSESSGGNNEQFF
NA,NA,TRBJ1-1,TRBV5-4,TGTGCCAGCAGCCCTCGAGAAGCGAACACTGAAGCTTTCTTT,CASSPREANTEAFF
NA,TRBD1,TRBJ1-2,TRBV28,TGTGCCGGACGGGACAGGGGTAACTATGGCTACACCTTC,CAGRDRGNYGYTF
NA,TRBD1,TRBJ1-1,TRBV28,TGTGCCAGCAGTCCAGACAGGGCCGACACTGAAGCTTTCTTT,CASSPDRADTEAFF
few,TRBD1,TRBJ1-5,TRBV28,TGTGCCAGCAGACAGGGGTTAGGGAATCAGCCCCAGCATTTT,CASRQGLGNQPQHF
NA,NA,TRBJ2-3,TRBV7-6,TGTGCCAGCAGCTCGAGAGCTAGCACAGATACGCAGTATTTT,CASSSRASTDTQYF
once,TRBD1,TRBJ1-2,TRBV6-5,TGTGCCAGCAGTTACTCGAGGGGGACAGGGGGCTATGGCTACACCTTC,CASSYSRGTGGYGYTF
NA,NA,TRBJ1-5,TRBV4-1,TGCGCCAGCAGCCAAGATCCCCAGGGGAGCAGGGCGTATCAGCCCCAGCATTTT,CASSQDPQGSRAYQPQHF
NA,NA,TRBJ1-2,TRBV14,TGTGCCAGCAGCCAAGAGGGGCGGGGACCCTATGGCTACACCTTC,CASSQEGRGPYGYTF
NA,TRBD1,TRBJ1-5,TRBV6-1,TGTGCCAGCCAGACAGGGGGCAATCAGCCCCAGCATTTT,CASQTGGNQPQHF
NA,NA,TRBJ1-1,TRBV27,TGTGCCAGCAGTAACGGACAGCTTACTGAAGCTTTCTTT,CASSNGQLTEAFF
few,NA,TRBJ1-1,TRBV5-6,TGTGCCAGCAGCTTTCGACCAGGGGCGAACACTGAAGCTTTCTTT,CASSFRPGANTEAFF
NA,TRBD2,TRBJ2-1,TRBV4-1,TGCGCCAGCAGCCAAGAGCCCGGGACTAGCGGGGGGGACGGCAATGAGCAGTTCTTC,CASSQEPGTSGGDGNEQFF
few,TRBD2,TRBJ2-5,TRBV6-5,TGTGCCAGCAGGCGGGGGGGCCAGGAGACCCAGTACTTC,CASRRGGQETQYF
NA,TRBD1,TRBJ2-5,TRBV25-1,TGTGCCAGCAGTGACCGGGACAGCCTCCAAGAGACCCAGTACTTC,CASSDRDSLQETQYF
NA,NA,TRBJ1-2,TRBV6-5,TGTGCCAGCAGTTACCGGACAGACTTCTATGGCTACACCTTC,CASSYRTDFYGYTF
NA,TRBD1,TRBJ2-7,TRBV7-8,TGTGCCAGCAGCCGAACAGGGGGAACCTACGAGCAGTACTTC,CASSRTGGTYEQYF
NA,TRBD2,TRBJ2-3,TRBV19,TGTGCCAGTACCGGACTAGCGGGGACAGATACGCAGTATTTT,CASTGLAGTDTQYF
NA,NA,TRBJ2-5,TRBV2,TGTGCCAGCAGTGAAGCGAGAGGTATGGAGACCCAGTACTTC,CASSEARGMETQYF
NA,TRBD1,TRBJ1-3,TRBV5-6,TGTGCCAGCAGCTGGAGGACAGGGGTCTCTGGAAACACCATATATTTT,CASSWRTGVSGNTIYF
NA,NA,TRBJ2-2,TRBV6-1,TGTGCCAGCAGTGAAGGGCCAGCGAACACCGGGGAGCTGTTTTTT,CASSEGPANTGELFF
NA,NA,TRBJ2-2,TRBV27,TGTGCCAGCAGCACAGGACAGGGGGAGCTGTTTTTT,CASSTGQGELFF
NA,TRBD1,TRBJ1-1,TRBV10-3,TGTGCCATCCGGGAGGACAGGGGGAACACTGAAGCTTTCTTT,CAIREDRGNTEAFF
NA,TRBD1,TRBJ1-2,TRBV2,TGTGCCAGCAGTCGACAGGGAGGCTATGGCTACACCTTC,CASSRQGGYGYTF
NA,TRBD2,TRBJ2-3,TRBV4-2,TGTGCCAGCAGCCAAGATTCCCCTCGGCTAGCGGGGAGCACAGATACGCAGTATTTT,CASSQDSPRLAGSTDTQYF
NA,NA,TRBJ1-6,TRBV4-2,TGTGCCAGCAGCCACCCACGCGGGAAAGGGAGCTCCTATAATTCACCCCTCCACTTT,CASSHPRGKGSSYNSPLHF
NA,TRBD1,TRBJ1-5,TRBV7-2,TGTGCCAGCAGCTACGGACAGGGGAGCAATCAGCCCCAGCATTTT,CASSYGQGSNQPQHF
NA,NA,TRBJ1-5,TRBV5-6,TGTGCCAGCAGCGCAACAGGGCATCAGCCCCAGCATTTT,CASSATGHQPQHF
NA,TRBD1,TRBJ2-3,TRBV7-9,TGTGCCAGCAGCTCTCCCTTGAGGGGGCGAGTGGACACAGATACGCAGTATTTT,CASSSPLRGRVDTDTQYF
NA,NA,TRBJ2-7,TRBV5-4,TGTGCCAGCAGCATATCCGGGACACCGGCGTACTTC,CASSISGTPAYF
NA,NA,TRBJ2-1,TRBV4-3,TGCGCCAGCAGCCAAGATCCCGCAGGTATCTCCTACAATGAGCAGTTCTTC,CASSQDPAGISYNEQFF
NA,NA,TRBJ2-3,TRBV19,TGTGCCAGTAGCAACCGGGGGTGGGAGCCGTATTTT,CASSNRGWEPYF
NA,NA,TRBJ1-2,TRBV5-6,TGTGCCAGCAGCGAGACCCCCTACAGGATCTCGGGCTATGGCTACACCTTC,CASSETPYRISGYGYTF
NA,NA,TRBJ2-5,TRBV11-2,TGTGCCAGCAGCCCACGACTAAGCCAAGAGACCCAGTACTTC,CASSPRLSQETQYF